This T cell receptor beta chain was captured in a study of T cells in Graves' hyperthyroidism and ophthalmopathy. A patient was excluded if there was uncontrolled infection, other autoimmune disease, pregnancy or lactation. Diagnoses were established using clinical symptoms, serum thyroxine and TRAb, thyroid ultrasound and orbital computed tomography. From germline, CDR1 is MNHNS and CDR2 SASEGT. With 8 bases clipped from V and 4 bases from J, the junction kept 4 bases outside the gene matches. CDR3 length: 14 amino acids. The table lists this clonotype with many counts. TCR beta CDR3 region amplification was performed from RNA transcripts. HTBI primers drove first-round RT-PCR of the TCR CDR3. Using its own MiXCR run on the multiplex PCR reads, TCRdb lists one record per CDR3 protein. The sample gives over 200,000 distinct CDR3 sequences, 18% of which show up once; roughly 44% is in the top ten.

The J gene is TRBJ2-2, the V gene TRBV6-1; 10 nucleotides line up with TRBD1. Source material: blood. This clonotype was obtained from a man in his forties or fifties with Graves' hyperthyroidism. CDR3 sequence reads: CASLRDRGTGELFF. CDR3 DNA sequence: TGTGCCAGCCTCCGGGACAGGGGCACCGGGGAGCTGTTTTTT.